One sample yielded the 30 T cell receptor beta chains listed below, sequenced in a study of blood T cell repertoires in COVID-19. Generated by immunoSEQ multiplex PCR, the TCRdb table keeps only in-frame clones and is missing some. Of approximately 110,000 clones in the sample, roughly 86% are singletons; the top ten hold approximately 4.7%. The sample taken for sequencing was peripheral blood. Every receptor here comes from a man aged 35 to 55 with acute or convalescent COVID-19.

The V gene is TRBV9, the J gene TRBJ2-7, with D unclear. This CDR3 has 15 amino acids. Trimming took 0 bases from V and 3 from J, leaving 13 bases between them. Germline CDR1 and CDR2: SGDLS and YYNGEE. The CDR3 DNA sequence: TGTGCCAGCAGCGTAGATTGGCGGTCCCACTACGAGCAGTACTTC. Residues: CASSVDWRSHYEQYF.

The genes are TRBV5-8 and TRBJ1-2; D is perhaps TRBD1 (5 bases). Germline CDR1 SGHTS, CDR2 YDEGEE. CDR3 length equals 17 residues. Trimming removed 0 bases at V and 2 bases at J, with 17 bases between. In DNA, the CDR3 is TGTGCCAGCAGCTTGGACCTACGGACACAGCCAAACTATGGCTACACCTTC. It translates to CASSLDLRTQPNYGYTF.

The V gene is TRBV5-5, the J gene TRBJ1-5, with a tentative D call TRBD1 (5 bases). In germline, CDR1 is SGHKS, CDR2 YYEKEE (reference sequence). Trimming removed 2 bases at V and 3 bases at J, with 12 bases between. The CDR3 loop spans 15 amino acids. The CDR3 bases are TGTGCCAGCAGCTTACAAGGGGCGGACAATCAGCCCCAGCATTTT. Translating gives CASSLQGADNQPQHF.

This chain connects TRBV4-1 to TRBJ2-5; D is ambiguous. The germline V gene has CDR1 MGHRA and CDR2 YSYEKL. Between the trimmed V and J ends, which lost 0 bases and 0 bases, there was a span of 17 bases. The CDR3 consists of 18 residues. Written as DNA, the CDR3 is TGCGCCAGCAGCCAAGATCCCCCATCCCCACATTACCAAGAGACCCAGTACTTC. This codes for CASSQDPPSPHYQETQYF.

The chain couples TRBV6-5 to TRBJ1-2, with D perhaps matching TRBD1 (6 bases). Trimming removed 7 bases from V and 5 bases from J, with 17 bases in between. The germline CDR1 and CDR2 sequences are MNHEY and SVGAGI. The CDR3 covers 14 residues. CDR3 region: CASMTYRDKYGYTF. CDR3 nucleotide sequence: TGTGCCAGCATGACCTACCGGGACAAATATGGCTACACCTTC.

The CDR3 nucleotides are TGCAGTGCTTACAGGGGTGCTGAAGCTTTCTTT. Protein sequence: CSAYRGAEAFF. The rearrangement joins TRBV20-1 to TRBJ1-1; 7 positions match TRBD1. The CDR3 is made up of 11 amino acids. Losses at the gene ends were 5 bases for V and 6 bases for J; bases not matched to a gene: 3. Germline V CDR1 and CDR2: DFQATT, SNEGSKA (reference sequence).

The chain couples TRBV29-1 to TRBJ2-4, with 7 positions matching TRBD2. Germline loops: CDR1 SQVTM, CDR2 ANQGSEA. Trimming at V came to 6 bases and at J to 0 bases, leaving 2 bases not matched to a gene. The CDR3 totals 13 residues. CDR3 protein: CSVGGRAKNIQYF. CDR3 bases: TGCAGCGTCGGCGGGAGAGCCAAAAACATTCAGTACTTC.

The chain has TRBV3-1 (or the pseudogene TRBV3-2) and TRBJ2-1; 7 positions agree with TRBD2. The CDR3 covers 16 residues. V lost 0 bases and J lost 3; bases outside the gene matches: 5. Germline CDR1 reads LGHDT; CDR2 reads YNNKEL (reference sequence). The CDR3 region is CASSQEGGGFYNEQFF. The CDR3 nucleotides read TGTGCCAGCAGCCAAGAGGGGGGGGGATTCTACAATGAGCAGTTCTTC.

V gene TRBV14 combines with J gene TRBJ2-1, with TRBD2 as a possible D gene (5 bases). CDR3 length: 12 residues. Deletions cut 4 bases from V and 7 bases from J, with 8 bases between. CDR1 SGHDN and CDR2 FVKESK come from the germline V gene. The chain's CDR3 is CASSPGGNEQFF. The CDR3 DNA follows: TGTGCCAGCAGCCCCGGCGGGAATGAGCAGTTCTTC.

This chain uses TRBV10-2 with TRBJ1-5, with a weak D call TRBD1 (5 bases). Germline-derived CDR1 and CDR2 are WSHSY and SAAADI. V gave up 4 bases and J gave up 4 bases, with 11 bases separating them. CDR3 size: 14 residues. The CDR3 DNA reads as TGCGCCAGCAGTGGACGGGGGAGTAATCAGCCCCAGCATTTT. Its protein product is CASSGRGSNQPQHF.

The chain links TRBV9 to TRBJ1-2; D unclear. Germline V gene data show CDR1 as SGDLS and CDR2 as YYNGEE. The V end was cut by 1 base, the J end by 4 bases, with 11 bases between. The CDR3 is made up of 14 amino acids. The CDR3, as DNA: TGTGCCAGCAGCGTAAACTCGGGGATCTATGGCTACACCTTC. Its translation: CASSVNSGIYGYTF.

The rearrangement links TRBV11-2 to TRBJ2-7, with 13 bases identical to TRBD2. The CDR3 runs 16 residues. CDR1 is SGHAT, CDR2 FQNNGV, per germline. V shed 5 bases and J 4 bases; nucleotides not matched to a gene: 8. The CDR3 nucleotides are TGTGCCAGCAGCCCCAGGACTAGCGGGAGTGGGTACGAGCAGTACTTC. Its protein is CASSPRTSGSGYEQYF.

This clone is a singleton in its sample. CDR3 in amino acids: CASSALPGTNTEAFF. The CDR3 nucleotides read TGTGCCAGCAGCGCATTACCCGGGACAAATACTGAAGCTTTCTTT. The chain joins TRBV9 to TRBJ1-1; maybe TRBD1 (6 bases). Germline CDR1 SGDLS, CDR2 YYNGEE. Trimming cost V 3 bases and J 5 bases, with 17 bases left between them. This CDR3 has 15 amino acids. The whole variable domain, filled in from reference TRBV9 and TRBJ1-1, reads DSGVTQTPKHLITATGQRVTLRCSPRSGDLSVYWYQQSLDQGLQFLIQYYNGEERAKGNILERFSAQQFPDLHSELNLSSLELGDSALYFCASSALPGTNTEAFFGQGTRLTVV.

This rearrangement joins TRBV4-1 to TRBJ2-5; 8 bases match TRBD2. The germline CDR1 and CDR2 sequences are MGHRA and YSYEKL. The V segment lost 4 bases and the J segment 5 bases; nucleotides outside the gene matches: 9. The CDR3 spans 15 residues. DNA of the CDR3: TGCGCCAGCAGCCTAGAACGGGGGGGCGGGGAGACCCAGTACTTC. This codes for CASSLERGGGETQYF.

The chain recombines TRBV12-5 with TRBJ2-3; tentative D call: TRBD2 (6 bases). The germline V gene encodes CDR1 LGHNT and CDR2 FRNRAP. The V gene lost 3 bases and the J gene lost 3 bases, with 13 bases spanning the gap. CDR3 size: 15 residues. Written as DNA, the CDR3 is TGTGCTAGTGGTTTCCGAGGAGCGGGTACAGATACGCAGTATTTT. It specifies CASGFRGAGTDTQYF.

The rearrangement joins TRBV18 to TRBJ1-4, with D perhaps matching TRBD1 (5 bases). CDR1 and CDR2 (germline): KGHSH, LQKENI. The CDR3 has 16 amino acids. V was pared by 0 bases and J by 3 bases, with 11 bases between. The CDR3 sequence: CASSPPGRGPNEKLFF. The DNA for the CDR3 is TGTGCCAGCTCACCACCGGGAAGGGGTCCTAATGAAAAACTGTTTTTT.

The chain has TRBV18 and TRBJ1-4; TRBD1 is a possible D gene (6 bases). V was pared by 3 bases and J by 3 bases, with 17 bases between. Germline CDR1 KGHSH, CDR2 LQKENI. This CDR3 has 17 amino acids. The CDR3 bases are TGTGCCAGCTCACCTTTACGACAGGATTTGTCTAATGAAAAACTGTTTTTT. Translated, it gives CASSPLRQDLSNEKLFF.

The chain links TRBV5-1 to TRBJ2-7, with 9 positions matching TRBD1. CDR1 is SGHRS, CDR2 YFSETQ, per germline. CDR3 length: 16 residues. The V gene end was trimmed by 4 bases and the J gene end by 4 bases; junction bases not matched to a gene: 12. CDR3 protein: CASSPGPDRGWYEQYF. For the CDR3, the DNA is TGCGCCAGCAGCCCAGGTCCGGACAGGGGATGGTACGAGCAGTACTTC.

This clone has a single count. This chain links TRBV11-2 with TRBJ2-3; TRBD2 might be the D (6 bases). V lost 3 bases, J lost 6 bases, and 10 bases lay in between. The CDR3 covers 13 residues. Germline-derived CDR1 and CDR2 are SGHAT and FQNNGV. The CDR3 loop is CASSLSGVDTQYF. CDR3 DNA sequence: TGTGCCAGCAGCTTGTCGGGAGTGGATACGCAGTATTTT.

The chain carries TRBV4-3 and TRBJ1-2, with 7 bases matching TRBD1. This CDR3 spans 18 amino acids. After removal of 0 bases from V and 4 bases from J, the junction contained 14 bases not matched to a gene. Looked up from germline, CDR1 is LGHNA and CDR2 is YSLEER. The DNA of the CDR3 is TGCGCCAGCAGCCAAGATCGGGACAGTTCAGTCCTCCTCTATGGCTACACCTTC. Translated: CASSQDRDSSVLLYGYTF.

The rearrangement joins TRBV5-4 to TRBJ2-1, with 9 nucleotides matching TRBD1. V dropped 6 bases and J dropped 6; count of bases not matched to a gene: 10. Germline V lookup: CDR1 SGHNT, CDR2 YYREEE (reference sequence). The CDR3 is made up of 15 amino acids. The CDR3 nucleotides read TGTGCCAGCACCATGAAACAGGGGGCAAGCAATGAGCAGTTCTTC. Translated: CASTMKQGASNEQFF. Full variable domain (remainder filled in from reference TRBV5-4 and TRBJ2-1): ETGVTQSPTHLIKTRGQQVTLRCSSQSGHNTVSWYQQALGQGPQFIFQYYREEENGRGNFPPRFSGLQFPNYSSELNVNALELDDSALYLCASTMKQGASNEQFFGPGTRLTVL.

This rearrangement joins TRBV11-2 to TRBJ1-1; 7 bases are shared with TRBD1. V lost 5 bases, J lost 1 base, and 7 bases stayed unmatched. The germline V gene encodes CDR1 SGHAT and CDR2 FQNNGV. The CDR3 runs to 15 residues. As DNA, the CDR3 is TGTGCCAGCAGCGGACAGGTCAGCCAGAACACTGAAGCTTTCTTT. It codes for CASSGQVSQNTEAFF.

This chain connects TRBV3-1 (or the pseudogene TRBV3-2) to TRBJ1-3; D unclear. Germline values: CDR1 LGHDT, CDR2 YNNKEL (reference sequence). Trimming took off 1 base at V and 0 bases at J, with 13 bases between the two ends. There are 17 residues in the CDR3. Written as DNA, the CDR3 is TGTGCCAGCAGCCAAGGACCCCCGTGGAGCTCTGGAAACACCATATATTTT. It encodes CASSQGPPWSSGNTIYF.

The J gene is TRBJ1-4, the V gene TRBV7-9, with 7 positions matching TRBD1. CDR3 length: 17 residues. CDR1 and CDR2 from the germline V gene are SEHNR and FQNEAQ (reference sequence). V was clipped by 2 bases and J by 4 bases; unmatched bases: 10. CDR3 sequence (DNA): TGTGCCAGCAGCTTACGAGGGGGCGGGACAGATAATGAAAAACTGTTTTTT. Amino acid sequence: CASSLRGGGTDNEKLFF. Full variable domain (rest looked up from reference TRBV7-9 and TRBJ1-4): DTGVSQNPRHKITKRGQNVTFRCDPISEHNRLYWYRQTLGQGPEFLTYFQNEAQLEKSRLLSDRFSAERPKGSFSTLEIQRTEQGDSAMYLCASSLRGGGTDNEKLFFGSGTQLSVL.

The chain joins TRBV29-1 to TRBJ2-2, with a possible D match to TRBD2 (5 bases). CDR1 is SQVTM and CDR2 is ANQGSEA in the germline V gene. V was trimmed by 5 bases and J by 4 bases, leaving 11 bases between them. The CDR3 has 13 amino acids. CDR3 nucleotide sequence: TGCAGCGTTTTTAGCGCCGGCACCGGGGAGCTGTTTTTT. It translates to CSVFSAGTGELFF.

This chain joins TRBV21-1 and TRBJ2-2; the table's D call, TRBD1, has no DNA check behind it. TRBV21-1 is described as a pseudogene. The CDR3 sequence is 17 residues long. The CDR3 nucleotides are TGTGCCAGCAGCCTCACCACAGGTAAGGAGAACACCGGGGAGCTGTTTTTT. This gives the protein CASSLTTGKENTGELFF.

This chain uses TRBV19 with TRBJ1-2, with D possibly being TRBD1 (5 bases). The CDR3 contains 14 residues. Germline CDR1 reads LNHDA; CDR2 reads SQIVND (reference sequence). With 7 bases removed from V and 3 bases from J, the gap between germline ends came to 15 bases. In DNA, the CDR3 is TGTGCCAGTACCTCACAGGCAGGGTACTATGGCTACACCTTC. This encodes CASTSQAGYYGYTF.

V usage is TRBV11-2 and J usage is TRBJ2-1; D possibly corresponds to TRBD2 (5 bases). The germline V gene has CDR1 SGHAT and CDR2 FQNNGV. The CDR3 is 15 residues long. Trimming shortened V by 4 bases and J by 9 bases, and 19 bases separated the two germline ends. Here the CDR3 DNA reads TGTGCCAGCAGCTGGGAGCGTGAGCCGGCGGGTGAGCAGTTCTTC. This translates into CASSWEREPAGEQFF.

The genes are TRBV24-1 and TRBJ1-5; TRBD1 matches at 9 bases. J was trimmed by 3 bases and V by 5 bases; bases with no gene match: 7. The CDR3 is made up of 16 amino acids. The germline V gene has CDR1 KGHDR and CDR2 SFDVKD. CDR3 DNA sequence: TGTGCCACCAGTGCCTTCGGGGACAGGGACAATCAGCCCCAGCATTTT. Protein product: CATSAFGDRDNQPQHF.

This chain links TRBV19 with TRBJ1-5; 7 bases align to TRBD1. The junction had 9 bases not matched to a gene; V was cut back by 3 bases and J by 1 base. Germline lookup yields CDR1 LNHDA and CDR2 SQIVND (reference sequence). The CDR3 extends over 17 amino acids. The CDR3 spells CASSMPRGFGSNQPQHF. In DNA, the CDR3 is TGTGCCAGTAGTATGCCCAGGGGGTTTGGGAGCAATCAGCCCCAGCATTTT.